Sequencing of this T cell receptor (beta chain) was carried out in a study of pediatric ulcerative colitis. Findings and limits, study-wide: Clonal expansions reduced rectal repertoire diversity in acute severe colitis. A couple of rectal clonotypes were found only in ulcerative colitis patients, all of them. Repertoires came from total lymphocyte DNA, so rare subsets like regulatory T cells may be missed.

Here immunoSEQ multiplex PCR was the method, and the copy in TCRdb shows in-frame clones only, minus some. Altogether about 34,000 clones are present, 65% to 80% being singletons, with the ten largest covering around 7.8%. For this clone: Its antigen is undetermined.

Trimming at V came to 5 bases and at J to 9 bases, leaving 4 bases not matched to a gene. Germline V gives CDR1 SGHRS, CDR2 YFSETQ. The CDR3 has 11 residues. During colonoscopy, one to two rectal pinch biopsies were collected. The sequencing sample was made of gut tissue. The TCR originated in a boy between 5 and 17 years old with severe ulcerative colitis. The chain combines TRBV5-1 with TRBJ2-7; 8 nucleotides line up with TRBD1. CDR3 region: CASSSGQAQYF. In DNA form, the CDR3 reads TGCGCCAGCAGTTCGGGACAGGCGCAGTACTTC.